These 9 T cell receptor beta chains share one sample of origin, sequenced in a study of blood T cell repertoires in COVID-19. Generated by immunoSEQ multiplex PCR, the TCRdb table keeps only in-frame clones and is missing some. The table lists about 95,000 clones, about 89% of them singletons, with 3% to 4% in the top ten. Material: peripheral blood. Source of these receptors: an older woman with acute or convalescent COVID-19.

This clone was detected only once. J is TRBJ2-2 and V is TRBV24-1; D is possibly TRBD2 (6 bases). This CDR3 is 16 amino acids long. Per germline, CDR1 KGHDR and CDR2 SFDVKD. Trimming pared 1 base from V and 6 bases from J, leaving 14 bases between. CDR3 sequence reads: CATSDLGGFSAGELFF. Written as DNA, the CDR3 is TGTGCCACCAGTGATTTAGGAGGGTTCAGCGCCGGGGAGCTGTTTTTT.

The CDR3 bases are TGTGCCAGCTCACCACCGAGGACAGTCGGGGAGCTGTTTTTT. Residues: CASSPPRTVGELFF. The rearrangement joins TRBV18 to TRBJ2-2; possibly TRBD1 for D (6 bases). The CDR3 sequence is 14 residues long. Germline CDR1 reads KGHSH; CDR2 reads LQKENI. V was clipped by 0 bases and J by 7 bases, with 9 bases between them.

This clone came up once. The V gene is TRBV4-1, the J gene TRBJ1-5, with TRBD1 matching over 9 bases. The CDR3 length is 20 residues. J lost 0 bases, V lost 0 bases, and 12 bases had no gene match. Germline loops: CDR1 MGHRA, CDR2 YSYEKL. CDR3 region: CASSQEGKWTGARSNQPQHF. CDR3 bases: TGCGCCAGCAGCCAAGAGGGAAAGTGGACAGGGGCCCGTAGCAATCAGCCCCAGCATTTT.

The J gene is TRBJ2-1, the V gene TRBV29-1, with TRBD1 as a possible D gene (5 bases). Germline assignment: CDR1 SQVTM and CDR2 ANQGSEA. The V end was cut by 6 bases, the J end by 8 bases, with 5 bases between. The CDR3 totals 9 residues. CDR3 in amino acids: CSVGDEQFF. CDR3 in DNA: TGCAGCGTAGGGGATGAGCAGTTCTTC.

The chain has TRBV7-9 and TRBJ1-2; D gene unclear. Germline-derived CDR1 and CDR2 are SEHNR and FQNEAQ (reference sequence). The CDR3 consists of 12 residues. Trimming removed 10 bases from V and 6 bases from J, with 15 bases in between. CDR3 residues: CANQAARDGYTF. CDR3 sequence (DNA): TGTGCCAACCAGGCGGCGCGGGATGGCTACACCTTC.

The J gene is TRBJ2-3, the V gene TRBV27; the match to TRBD2 covers 12 bases. Losses at the gene ends were 5 bases for V and 3 bases for J; bases not matched to a gene: 3. The germline gives CDR1 MNHEY, CDR2 SMNVEV (reference sequence). This CDR3 region has 15 residues. The CDR3 DNA follows: TGTGCCAGCAGTCAAGGGACTAGCGGGACAGATACGCAGTATTTT. Residues: CASSQGTSGTDTQYF.

This chain links TRBV5-1 with TRBJ1-4, with a possible D match to TRBD1 (6 bases). The CDR3 sequence is 16 residues long. From germline, CDR1 is SGHRS and CDR2 YFSETQ. The V end lost 0 bases, the J end lost 0 bases, and 9 bases lay between the germline ends. The CDR3 DNA follows: TGCGCCAGCAGCTTGGACAGGGTAGCAACTAATGAAAAACTGTTTTTT. Translating gives CASSLDRVATNEKLFF.

The chain combines TRBV5-4 with TRBJ2-7; 10 nucleotides align to TRBD1. Trimming at V came to 4 bases and at J to 7 bases, leaving 14 bases not matched to a gene. Looked up from germline, CDR1 is SGHNT and CDR2 is YYREEE (reference sequence). CDR3 size: 16 residues. The CDR3 DNA is TGTGCCAGCAGCGCAAGCCGGGACAGGGGTGCTCGGGAGCAGTACTTC. Translation gives CASSASRDRGAREQYF.

This clone was counted between two and nine times. The chain has TRBV20-1 and TRBJ1-6, with a tentative D call TRBD1 (6 bases). The CDR3 has 16 residues. Germline CDR1 reads DFQATT; CDR2 reads SNEGSKA (reference sequence). Deletions cut 3 bases from V and 5 bases from J, with 17 bases between. The CDR3 here is CSASITRTGHNSPLHF. CDR3 DNA sequence: TGCAGTGCTAGTATCACCCGTACAGGGCATAATTCACCCCTCCACTTT.